A single sample gave rise to the 23 T cell receptor beta chains below, sequenced in a study of radiotherapy plus CTLA-4 blockade in lung cancer. TCRdb's table, derived via immunoSEQ multiplex PCR, lists solely in-frame clones and lacks some. The sample includes roughly 97,000 clones, roughly 74% seen only once; the top ten take approximately 3%. Material: peripheral blood, obtained from a patient treated with radiotherapy plus ipilimumab. The receptors here all came from a human donor with non-small cell lung cancer who had a partial response to radiotherapy plus ipilimumab. Some clones in this sample may be carry-over from other donors' samples.

This clone appeared a single time. The rearrangement joins TRBV29-1 to TRBJ2-2, with D possibly being TRBD1 (5 bases). The CDR3 contains 12 residues. From germline, CDR1 is SQVTM and CDR2 ANQGSEA. Trimming took off 7 bases at V and 1 base at J, with 7 bases between the two ends. CDR3 nucleotides: TGCAGCGGGACAAAGAACACCGGGGAGCTGTTTTTT. Its protein product is CSGTKNTGELFF.

The DNA for the CDR3 is TGTGCCAGCAGTGAAGCTCCGGGGAGTCTCTATGGCTACACCTTC. It specifies CASSEAPGSLYGYTF. The chain links TRBV6-1 to TRBJ1-2, with no clear D. CDR1 is MNHNS and CDR2 is SASEGT in the germline V gene. CDR3 length: 15 residues. V was clipped by 0 bases and J by 4 bases, with 12 bases between them.

The chain combines TRBV11-2 with TRBJ2-7; 9 bases fit TRBD1. Per the germline V gene, CDR1 is SGHAT and CDR2 is FQNNGV. The CDR3 runs 16 residues. J lost 0 bases, V lost 7 bases, and 10 bases had no gene match. CDR3 sequence reads: CASTEPGQGNSYEQYF. The CDR3 nucleotides read TGTGCCAGCACCGAACCGGGACAGGGTAACTCCTACGAGCAGTACTTC.

The chain links TRBV19 to TRBJ2-7, with unresolved D. Germline assignment: CDR1 LNHDA and CDR2 SQIVND (reference sequence). V lost 3 bases, J lost 0 bases, and 9 bases lay in between. This CDR3 has 14 amino acids. The CDR3 reads CASSIQWSSYEQYF. The CDR3 coding sequence is TGTGCCAGTAGTATTCAATGGAGCTCCTACGAGCAGTACTTC.

The chain is built from TRBV11-2 and TRBJ2-1; D remains unclear. This CDR3 contains 12 residues. Germline values: CDR1 SGHAT, CDR2 FQNNGV. V was shortened by 1 base and J by 7 bases, with 5 bases between the two germline ends. The CDR3 DNA reads TGTGCCAGCAGCTTAGTGCAGAATGAGCAGTTCTTC. This sequence encodes CASSLVQNEQFF.

This clone appeared a few times. Here the CDR3 reads CASSVRHSDSSYEQYF. DNA for the CDR3: TGTGCCAGTAGCGTACGGCACTCGGACTCCAGTTACGAGCAGTACTTC. The chain has TRBV19 and TRBJ2-7, with D tentatively TRBD2 (5 bases). The V end was cut by 6 bases, the J end by 4 bases, with 22 bases between. CDR1 and CDR2 from the germline V gene are LNHDA and SQIVND (reference sequence). The CDR3 has 16 residues.

In this sample, this clone turned up a few times. The J gene is TRBJ2-7, the V gene TRBV2, with no clear D. Germline V gene lookup returns CDR1 SNHLY and CDR2 FYNNEI. V was pared by 4 bases and J by 2 bases, with 12 bases between. The CDR3 totals 14 residues. The DNA of the CDR3 is TGTGCCAGCAGTGCCGCCACCGAGCCCTACGAGCAGTACTTC. It translates to CASSAATEPYEQYF.

The chain couples TRBV11-2 to TRBJ2-7; TRBD2 aligns across 8 bases. V lost 0 bases, J lost 7 bases, and 17 bases stayed unmatched. Per germline, CDR1 SGHAT and CDR2 FQNNGV. This CDR3 spans 18 amino acids. The CDR3 spells CASSLERPLLAAPWEQYF. The DNA of the CDR3 is TGTGCCAGCAGCTTAGAACGACCCTTACTAGCGGCCCCTTGGGAGCAGTACTTC.

This chain links TRBV30 with TRBJ2-5; 8 bases fit TRBD1. CDR3 length: 13 residues. After removal of 1 base from V and 5 bases from J, the junction contained 3 bases not matched to a gene. Germline V gene data show CDR1 as GTSNPN and CDR2 as SVGIG (reference sequence). In DNA, the CDR3 is TGTGCCTGGAGTGGGACAGGGTGGGAGACCCAGTACTTC. The encoded protein is CAWSGTGWETQYF.

The V gene is TRBV7-8, the J gene TRBJ1-5; TRBD1 agrees at 7 bases. The germline gives CDR1 SGHVS, CDR2 FQNEAQ. CDR3 length: 16 amino acids. The J segment lost 5 bases and the V segment lost 5 bases, leaving 12 bases of the junction unmatched. CDR3 nucleotide sequence: TGTGCCAGCAGCATGAGCAGGGGGTTCCGGCATCAGCCCCAGCATTTT. This sequence encodes CASSMSRGFRHQPQHF.

V usage is TRBV7-9 and J usage is TRBJ2-5, with 7 positions matching TRBD1. Per germline, CDR1 SEHNR and CDR2 FQNEAQ (reference sequence). There are 16 residues in the CDR3. V shed 5 bases and J 3 bases; nucleotides not matched to a gene: 12. The CDR3 nucleotides are TGTGCCAGCAGCCAAGATTGGAACAGGGGAAAAGAGACCCAGTACTTC. Translated: CASSQDWNRGKETQYF.

V gene TRBV9 combines with J gene TRBJ2-2; 7 bases agree with TRBD2. The ends lost 0 bases at V and 0 bases at J; junction bases unmatched: 2. The CDR3 is 16 amino acids. Germline V gives CDR1 SGDLS, CDR2 YYNGEE. CDR3: CASSVDGRTNTGELFF. CDR3 in DNA: TGTGCCAGCAGCGTAGACGGGAGGACGAACACCGGGGAGCTGTTTTTT. The entire variable domain, with the rest obtained from reference TRBV9 and TRBJ2-2, is as follows: DSGVTQTPKHLITATGQRVTLRCSPRSGDLSVYWYQQSLDQGLQFLIQYYNGEERAKGNILERFSAQQFPDLHSELNLSSLELGDSALYFCASSVDGRTNTGELFFGEGSRLTVL.

The chain recombines TRBV7-3 with TRBJ2-2; TRBD1 agrees at 7 bases. V lost 4 bases and J lost 4; bases outside the gene matches: 6. Germline CDR1 and CDR2: SGHTA and FQGTGA. The CDR3 sequence is 15 residues long. DNA of the CDR3: TGTGCCAGCAGCTCTACAGGGGTCTCCACCGGGGAGCTGTTTTTT. Its protein product is CASSSTGVSTGELFF.

This chain joins TRBV9 and TRBJ2-5, with TRBD2 identical over 9 bases. The CDR3 has 15 amino acids. Germline V gene sequence: CDR1 SGDLS, CDR2 YYNGEE. V gave up 4 bases and J gave up 2 bases; unmatched junction bases: 6. The CDR3 sequence: CASSTPLAGQETQYF. CDR3 coding DNA: TGTGCCAGCAGCACCCCGCTAGCGGGACAAGAGACCCAGTACTTC.

Only a few counts were recorded for this clone. V usage is TRBV2 and J usage is TRBJ1-1; D is uncertain. V was pared by 10 bases and J by 1 base, with 7 bases between. The CDR3 has 11 residues. Per the germline V gene, CDR1 is SNHLY and CDR2 is FYNNEI. CDR3 DNA: TGTGCCACCCAAGCGAACACTGAAGCTTTCTTT. Translation: CATQANTEAFF.

The CDR3 here is CASSLARLAGTGTEAFF. DNA for the CDR3: TGTGCCAGCAGCTTAGCGAGACTAGCGGGCACGGGGACTGAAGCTTTCTTT. The V gene is TRBV7-2, the J gene TRBJ1-1; no clear D. The V end lost 0 bases, the J end lost 5 bases, and 19 bases lay between the germline ends. Germline values: CDR1 SGHTA, CDR2 FQGNSA. The CDR3 is 17 residues long.

The chain joins TRBV7-3 to TRBJ2-7, with D possibly TRBD1 on 6 matching bases. V lost 2 bases and J lost 6, with 17 bases in between. This CDR3 has 15 residues. CDR1 and CDR2 (germline): SGHTA, FQGTGA. Written as DNA, the CDR3 is TGTGCCAGCAGCTTATCCCCACAGCAGGGGAGCGAGCAGTACTTC. This encodes CASSLSPQQGSEQYF.

The chain links TRBV5-1 to TRBJ2-1; 9 nucleotides agree with TRBD2. With V trimmed by 4 bases and J by 4 bases, 6 bases remained unmatched. The V gene's germline CDR1 is SGHRS and CDR2 YFSETQ. This CDR3 spans 15 amino acids. The CDR3 loop is CASSISGSSYNEQFF. The CDR3 DNA is TGCGCCAGCAGCATTAGCGGGAGTAGTTACAATGAGCAGTTCTTC. Supplemented by reference TRBV5-1 and TRBJ2-1, the full variable domain reads KAGVTQTPRYLIKTRGQQVTLSCSPISGHRSVSWYQQTPGQGLQFLFEYFSETQRNKGNFPGRFSGRQFSNSRSEMNVSTLELGDSALYLCASSISGSSYNEQFFGPGTRLTVL.

J is TRBJ1-2 and V is TRBV11-1, with 7 bases fitting TRBD1. The germline CDR1 and CDR2 sequences are SGHAT and FQDESV (reference sequence). This CDR3 has 13 residues. Trimming cost V 5 bases and J 2 bases; bases outside gene matches: 2. CDR3 amino acids: CASSPDRNYGYTF. CDR3 sequence (DNA): TGTGCCAGCAGCCCGGACAGGAACTATGGCTACACCTTC. Filled out from reference TRBV11-1 and TRBJ1-2, the complete variable domain reads EAEVAQSPRYKITEKSQAVAFWCDPISGHATLYWYRQILGQGPELLVQFQDESVVDDSQLPKDRFSAERLKGVDSTLKIQPAELGDSAMYLCASSPDRNYGYTFGSGTRLTVV.

The V and J genes are TRBV9 and TRBJ2-1; 9 bases map to TRBD2. The CDR3 contains 15 residues. Germline loops: CDR1 SGDLS, CDR2 YYNGEE. After removal of 5 bases from V and 2 bases from J, the junction contained 5 bases not matched to a gene. This CDR3 is CASSGPSGTYNEQFF. CDR3 DNA sequence: TGTGCCAGCAGTGGGCCTAGCGGGACCTACAATGAGCAGTTCTTC.

This chain links TRBV14 with TRBJ1-1; TRBD1 agrees at 7 bases. After removal of 3 bases from V and 1 base from J, the junction contained 5 bases not matched to a gene. Germline V gene data show CDR1 as SGHDN and CDR2 as FVKESK. The CDR3 length is 15 residues. The CDR3 sequence is CASSQLGTANTEAFF. CDR3 in DNA: TGTGCCAGCAGCCAGCTCGGGACAGCGAACACTGAAGCTTTCTTT. The full variable domain, in which reference TRBV14 and TRBJ1-1 provide the parts outside the CDR3, is EAGVTQFPSHSVIEKGQTVTLRCDPISGHDNLYWYRRVMGKEIKFLLHFVKESKQDESGMPNNRFLAERTGGTYSTLKVQPAELEDSGVYFCASSQLGTANTEAFFGQGTRLTVV.

This clone was counted only a few times. The chain joins TRBV5-1 to TRBJ1-3, with unresolved D. Germline V gene lookup returns CDR1 SGHRS and CDR2 YFSETQ. V shed 0 bases and J shed 4 bases, with 14 bases lying between them. The CDR3 is 16 residues long. The CDR3 loop reads CASSLAASGPGNTIYF. In DNA form, the CDR3 reads TGCGCCAGCAGCTTGGCCGCCAGCGGTCCCGGAAACACCATATATTTT.

The rearrangement joins TRBV7-9 to TRBJ2-1; 7 bases match TRBD2. The CDR3 extends over 15 amino acids. Germline V CDR1 and CDR2: SEHNR, FQNEAQ (reference sequence). J lost 7 bases, V lost 5 bases, and 11 bases had no gene match. CDR3 coding DNA: TGTGCCAGCAGCCCCACCGGGACTATTATGAATGAGCAGTTCTTC. It specifies CASSPTGTIMNEQFF.